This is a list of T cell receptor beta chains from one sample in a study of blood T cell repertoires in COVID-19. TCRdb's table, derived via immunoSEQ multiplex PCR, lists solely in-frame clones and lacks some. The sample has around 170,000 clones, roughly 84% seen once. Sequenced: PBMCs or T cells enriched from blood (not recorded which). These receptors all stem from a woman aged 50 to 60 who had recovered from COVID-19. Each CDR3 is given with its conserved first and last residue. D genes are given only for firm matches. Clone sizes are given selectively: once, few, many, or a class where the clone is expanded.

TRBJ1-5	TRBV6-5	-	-	CASSYSRGNQPQHF	TGTGCCAGCAGTTACTCGAGGGGCAATCAGCCCCAGCATTTT
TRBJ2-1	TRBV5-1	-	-	CASSRVAGANNEQFF	TGCGCCAGCAGCCGGGTGGCGGGGGCTAACAATGAGCAGTTCTTC
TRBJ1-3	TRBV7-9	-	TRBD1	CASSLGTGEGNTIYF	TGTGCCAGCAGCTTAGGGACAGGCGAGGGAAACACCATATATTTT
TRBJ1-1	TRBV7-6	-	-	CASSWARAGNTEAFF	TGTGCCAGCAGCTGGGCCAGGGCAGGAAACACTGAAGCTTTCTTT
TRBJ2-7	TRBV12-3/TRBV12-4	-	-	CASRQGGFYEQYF	TGTGCCAGCAGACAGGGTGGCTTCTACGAGCAGTACTTC
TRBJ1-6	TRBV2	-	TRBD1	CASTLSTGGRNSPLHF	TGTGCCAGCACACTTTCGACAGGGGGGCGTAATTCACCCCTCCACTTT
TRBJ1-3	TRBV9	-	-	CASSAFASGLSSGNTIYF	TGTGCCAGCAGCGCTTTCGCCTCAGGGCTTAGCTCTGGAAACACCATATATTTT
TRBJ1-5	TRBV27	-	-	CASSLLSGRANQPQHF	TGTGCCAGCAGTTTATTATCGGGAAGGGCCAATCAGCCCCAGCATTTT
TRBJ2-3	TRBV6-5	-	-	CASSYAGTTTDTQYF	TGTGCCAGCAGTTATGCCGGGACAACAACAGATACGCAGTATTTT
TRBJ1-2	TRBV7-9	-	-	CASSPTNRGGRYGYTF	TGTGCCAGCAGCCCTACTAACCGGGGGGGACGCTATGGCTACACCTTC
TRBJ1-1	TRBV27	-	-	CASIPTGRNTEAFF	TGTGCCAGCATTCCGACAGGAAGGAACACTGAAGCTTTCTTT
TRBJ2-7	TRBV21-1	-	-	CARPRDSHSYEQYF	TGTGCCCGCCCCCGGGACAGCCACTCCTACGAGCAGTACTTC
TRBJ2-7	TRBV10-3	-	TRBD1	CAISPGTGYEQYF	TGTGCCATCAGTCCCGGGACAGGCTACGAGCAGTACTTC
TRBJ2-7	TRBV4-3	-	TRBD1	CASSQRTGGGSALYEQYF	TGCGCCAGCAGCCAGAGGACAGGGGGGGGATCAGCATTATACGAGCAGTACTTC
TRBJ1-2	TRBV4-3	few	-	CASSQGAGYGYTF	TGCGCCAGCAGCCAAGGAGCAGGATATGGCTACACCTTC
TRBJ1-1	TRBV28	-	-	CASGTTGNTEAFF	TGTGCCAGCGGAACGACGGGGAACACTGAAGCTTTCTTT
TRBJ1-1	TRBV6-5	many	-	CASSYGSGIEAFF	TGTGCCAGCAGTTACGGCTCCGGGATCGAAGCTTTCTTT
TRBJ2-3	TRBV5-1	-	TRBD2	CASSPGLAGGTDTQYF	TGCGCCAGCAGCCCGGGACTAGCGGGAGGCACAGATACGCAGTATTTT
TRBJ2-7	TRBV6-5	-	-	CATSEGGPDDEQYF	TGTGCCACCTCAGAAGGGGGTCCGGACGACGAGCAGTACTTC
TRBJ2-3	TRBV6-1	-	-	CASSEMPGLERTDTQYF	TGTGCCAGCAGTGAAATGCCAGGGCTCGAAAGAACAGATACGCAGTATTTT
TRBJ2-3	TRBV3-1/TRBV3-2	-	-	CASSQIQMTSTDTQYF	TGTGCCAGCAGCCAGATTCAGATGACTAGCACAGATACGCAGTATTTT
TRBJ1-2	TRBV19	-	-	CASSMGGGAAYGYTF	TGTGCCAGTAGTATGGGTGGAGGGGCCGCCTATGGCTACACCTTC
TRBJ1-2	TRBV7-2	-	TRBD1	CASSLGTGVGYTF	TGTGCCAGCAGCCTAGGGACAGGGGTAGGCTACACCTTC
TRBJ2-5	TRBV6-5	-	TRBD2	CASSNGLAGEETQYF	TGTGCCAGCAGTAACGGACTAGCGGGGGAAGAGACCCAGTACTTC
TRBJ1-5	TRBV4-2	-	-	CASSLNNQPQHF	TGTGCCAGCAGCCTAAACAATCAGCCCCAGCATTTT
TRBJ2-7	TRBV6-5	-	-	CASSPQWPSYEQYF	TGTGCCAGCAGTCCCCAATGGCCCTCCTACGAGCAGTACTTC
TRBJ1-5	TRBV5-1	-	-	CASSLAGLSNQPQHF	TGCGCCAGCAGCTTGGCAGGATTGAGCAATCAGCCCCAGCATTTT
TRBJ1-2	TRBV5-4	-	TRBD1	CASSLAGGTGGVGYTF	TGTGCCAGCAGCTTGGCCGGGGGGACAGGGGGCGTTGGCTACACCTTC
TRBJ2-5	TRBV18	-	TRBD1	CASSSTGRETQYF	TGTGCCAGCTCATCGACAGGGCGGGAGACCCAGTACTTC
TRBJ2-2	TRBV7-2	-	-	CASSLAYNTGELFF	TGTGCCAGCAGCTTAGCATATAACACCGGGGAGCTGTTTTTT
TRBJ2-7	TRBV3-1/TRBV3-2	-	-	CASSQGGSGEQYF	TGTGCCAGCAGCCAAGGAGGTTCGGGGGAGCAGTACTTC
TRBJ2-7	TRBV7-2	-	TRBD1	CASSLLRGPYEQYF	TGTGCCAGCAGCTTATTAAGGGGGCCCTACGAGCAGTACTTC
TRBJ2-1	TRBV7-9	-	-	CASSSPPPSNEQFF	TGTGCCAGCAGCTCCCCACCCCCTAGCAATGAGCAGTTCTTC
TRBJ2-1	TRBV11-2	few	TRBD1	CASSSGTGGFNEQFF	TGTGCCAGCAGCTCCGGGACAGGGGGCTTCAATGAGCAGTTCTTC
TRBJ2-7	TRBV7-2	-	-	CASSPPPLYEQYF	TGTGCCAGCAGCCCCCCCCCGTTGTACGAGCAGTACTTC
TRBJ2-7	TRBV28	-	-	CASSYEREQYF	TGTGCCAGCAGTTATGAGCGCGAGCAGTACTTC
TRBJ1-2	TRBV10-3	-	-	CAISEGGGSYTF	TGTGCCATCAGTGAAGGGGGTGGCAGTTACACCTTC
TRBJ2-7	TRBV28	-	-	CASSGSGYEQYF	TGTGCCAGCAGTGGTTCGGGGTACGAGCAGTACTTC
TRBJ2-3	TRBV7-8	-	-	CASSRGGGQDTQYF	TGTGCCAGCAGCAGGGGGGGAGGACAAGATACGCAGTATTTT
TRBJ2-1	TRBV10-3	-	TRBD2	CAIRDSGGADEQFF	TGTGCCATCAGAGACAGCGGGGGGGCCGATGAGCAGTTCTTC
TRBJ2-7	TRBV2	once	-	CASSGLSYEQYF	TGTGCCAGCTCGGGACTGTCCTACGAGCAGTACTTC
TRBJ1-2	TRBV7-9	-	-	CASTLNRDGYTF	TGTGCCAGCACCTTGAACAGGGATGGCTACACCTTC
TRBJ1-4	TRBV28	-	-	CASSAGGQLNEKLFF	TGTGCCAGCAGTGCTGGAGGACAGCTTAATGAAAAACTGTTTTTT